This T cell receptor (beta chain) was captured in a study of blood T cell repertoires in COVID-19. Study-wide background: Acute and convalescent COVID-19 specimens originated in the United States, Italy and Spain. T cells, B-cell-depleted T cells, or PBMCs supplied cDNA or gDNA.

CDR3 length: 12 residues. The ends were cut back, 2 bases at V and 4 bases at J, with 5 bases in the middle. The germline V gene has CDR1 ENHRY and CDR2 SYGVKD. Original processing methods: Amplifying reference gene primers gave estimates of nucleated cell counts. This table comes from immunoSEQ multiplex PCR, and its TCRdb copy is limited to in-frame clones, with some not included. That table is the source of V, J and clone size, and D and trimming were worked out from the DNA. In the table there are 35,000 to 55,000 clones, roughly nine tenths of which are singletons. The TCR comes from a man between 65 and 85 years old with active COVID-19. The rearrangement links TRBV10-3 to TRBJ2-5; unclear D gene. Sequenced sample: peripheral blood. CDR3 residues: CAISEVIETQYF. The CDR3, as DNA: TGTGCCATCAGTGAGGTTATAGAGACCCAGTACTTC.